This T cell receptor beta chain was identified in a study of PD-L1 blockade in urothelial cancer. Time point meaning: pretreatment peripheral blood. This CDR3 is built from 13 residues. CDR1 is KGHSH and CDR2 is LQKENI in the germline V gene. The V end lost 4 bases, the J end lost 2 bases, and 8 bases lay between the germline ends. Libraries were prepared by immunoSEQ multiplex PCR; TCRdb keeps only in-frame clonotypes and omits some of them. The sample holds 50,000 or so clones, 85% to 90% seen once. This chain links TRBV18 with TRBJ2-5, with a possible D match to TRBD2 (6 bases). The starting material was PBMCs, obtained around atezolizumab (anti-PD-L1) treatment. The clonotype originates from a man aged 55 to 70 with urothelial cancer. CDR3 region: CASSRDLQETQYF. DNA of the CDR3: TGTGCCAGCTCACGGGACTTACAAGAGACCCAGTACTTC.